The source of this TCR beta chain is a study of T cell responses to AZD1222 COVID-19 vaccine. General study findings and limits: Reports say nearly half of spike-specific TCRs go after unmutated variant regions. Of the AZD1222 recipients, only 5 or 6 were seropositive at baseline.

This clone was counted a single time. Its antigen is undetermined. Germline V gene lookup returns CDR1 SGHAT and CDR2 FQNNGV. J lost 4 bases, V lost 5 bases, and 11 bases had no gene match. The CDR3 contains 16 residues. Only in-frame clones appear in the TCRdb table, and some are missing; sequencing was by immunoSEQ multiplex PCR. The table shows fewer than 200,000 clones, with 85% to 90% occurring only once. The J gene is TRBJ2-1, the V gene TRBV11-2, with TRBD1 matching 7 bases. Sequenced material: peripheral blood, taken 28 days after the second AZD1222 dose. This clonotype was sampled from an adult who received the AZD1222 COVID-19 vaccine. CDR3 in amino acids: CASSDPGQSSYNEQFF. CDR3 nucleotide sequence: TGTGCCAGCAGCGACCCGGGACAGTCCTCGTACAATGAGCAGTTCTTC. Full variable domain (rest looked up from reference TRBV11-2 and TRBJ2-1): EAGVAQSPRYKIIEKRQSVAFWCNPISGHATLYWYQQILGQGPKLLIQFQNNGVVDDSQLPKDRFSAERLKGVDSTLKIQPAKLEDSAVYLCASSDPGQSSYNEQFFGPGTRLTVL.